A selection of T cell receptor beta chains follows, all from one sample in a study of shared clonotypes between healthy human individuals. Generated by immunoSEQ multiplex PCR, the TCRdb table keeps only in-frame clones and is missing some. The repertoire holds roughly 1,100,000 clones, roughly 75% seen once, with about 1.5% in the top ten. The sample was memory CD4+ T cells sorted from blood. Receptor source: a man between 18 and 29 years old in good health. Each CDR3 is given with its conserved first and last residue. The D gene is left open where the match is weak. The size entry is marked missing in some rows and otherwise reads once, few, many or a size class.

-	-	TRBV6-5	TRBJ2-1	CASRSPGAEQFF	TGTGCCAGCAGGTCTCCGGGGGCGGAGCAGTTCTTC
once	TRBD2	TRBV6-6	TRBJ2-7	CASSYSSAGEEYF	TGTGCCAGCAGTTACTCGTCGGCGGGGGAGGAGTACTTC
-	-	TRBV6-6	TRBJ2-7	CASSLEGIYEQYF	TGTGCCAGCAGTTTAGAGGGGATCTACGAGCAGTACTTC
-	TRBD2	TRBV5-4	TRBJ2-5	CASSRGRGGPRETQYF	TGTGCCAGCAGCAGAGGACGGGGGGGGCCAAGAGAGACCCAGTACTTC
-	-	TRBV28	TRBJ1-5	CASSLPVRNQPQHF	TGTGCCAGCAGTTTGCCCGTGCGCAATCAGCCCCAGCATTTT
-	TRBD2	TRBV10-3	TRBJ2-7	CAIREGTSEGDEQYF	TGTGCCATCAGAGAAGGGACTAGCGAGGGCGACGAGCAGTACTTC
-	-	TRBV27	TRBJ2-7	CASSPPRRAYEQYF	TGTGCCAGCAGTCCCCCCCGTCGGGCCTACGAGCAGTACTTC
-	TRBD2	TRBV5-1	TRBJ2-7	CASSLGVGSGTAYEQYF	TGCGCCAGCAGCTTGGGGGTTGGTAGCGGGACTGCCTACGAGCAGTACTTC
-	TRBD1	TRBV5-5	TRBJ2-3	CASSSTRQGPDTQYF	TGTGCCAGCAGCTCAACCCGACAGGGACCAGATACGCAGTATTTT
-	-	TRBV5-1	TRBJ1-1	CASSSTDTNTEAFF	TGCGCCAGCAGCTCGACAGATACGAACACTGAAGCTTTCTTT
few	-	TRBV10-1	TRBJ2-5	CASSEGTRGRETQYF	TGCGCCAGCAGTGAGGGGACAAGGGGTCGAGAGACCCAGTACTTC
-	TRBD1	TRBV18	TRBJ2-7	CASSMDRPPYEQYF	TGTGCCAGCTCAATGGACAGGCCGCCCTACGAGCAGTACTTC
-	TRBD1	TRBV5-1	TRBJ2-3	CASRYDGQGFTDTQYF	TGCGCCAGCAGATACGATGGACAGGGTTTCACAGATACGCAGTATTTT
once	TRBD1	TRBV7-2	TRBJ1-1	CASSPETGGRNTEAFF	TGTGCCAGCAGTCCAGAGACAGGGGGTCGGAACACTGAAGCTTTCTTT
-	TRBD2	TRBV6-5	TRBJ2-7	CASSPRTSVSYEQYF	TGTGCCAGCAGCCCCCGGACTAGCGTATCCTACGAGCAGTACTTC
-	-	TRBV7-6	TRBJ2-7	CASNIARDSYEQYF	TGTGCCAGCAATATCGCGCGGGACTCCTACGAGCAGTACTTC
-	-	TRBV29-1	TRBJ1-2	CSSTQNYGYTF	TGCAGCTCAACACAGAACTATGGCTACACCTTC
once	TRBD2	TRBV18	TRBJ2-2	CASSPPTGGPRAGELFF	TGTGCCAGCTCACCACCGACGGGAGGGCCTCGAGCCGGGGAGCTGTTTTTT
-	-	TRBV27	TRBJ2-6	CASSSVNVRASGANVLTF	TGTGCCAGCAGTTCCGTGAACGTCCGCGCTTCTGGGGCCAACGTCCTGACTTTC
-	TRBD1	TRBV7-9	TRBJ1-6	CASRSTGTGVYSPLHF	TGTGCCAGCAGATCCACCGGGACAGGGGTGTACTCACCCCTCCACTTT
-	-	TRBV9	TRBJ2-1	CASSVGSGLYNEQFF	TGTGCCAGCAGCGTAGGGTCAGGGTTGTACAATGAGCAGTTCTTC
-	-	TRBV7-3	TRBJ2-3	CASSLVGGDPGYTQYF	TGTGCCAGCAGCCTCGTAGGGGGGGACCCCGGGTATACGCAGTATTTT
-	TRBD1	TRBV18	TRBJ2-7	CASSPLSGTGVYEQYF	TGTGCCAGCTCTCCTTTATCCGGGACAGGGGTCTACGAGCAGTACTTC
once	TRBD1	TRBV28	TRBJ2-7	CASSFDRGRYEQYF	TGTGCCAGCAGTTTTGACAGGGGGAGATACGAGCAGTACTTC
-	TRBD2	TRBV9	TRBJ2-3	CASSSGLAGGAASTDTQYF	TGTGCCAGCAGCAGTGGACTAGCGGGGGGTGCCGCTAGCACAGATACGCAGTATTTT
-	-	TRBV21-1	TRBJ1-1	CASSNPMTGNTEAFF	TGTGCCAGCAGCAACCCCATGACAGGGAACACTGAAGCTTTCTTT
-	TRBD1	TRBV2	TRBJ2-7	CASRSDRAGLEQYF	TGTGCCAGCAGGTCGGACAGGGCTGGGCTCGAGCAGTACTTC
-	-	TRBV29-1	TRBJ2-5	CSAPPLGGFGETQYF	TGCAGCGCCCCGCCCCTGGGGGGATTCGGAGAGACCCAGTACTTC
-	TRBD1	TRBV5-1	TRBJ1-1	CASSLVIGQGAGYTEAFF	TGCGCCAGCAGCTTGGTAATCGGACAGGGGGCAGGGTACACTGAAGCTTTCTTT
-	-	TRBV2	TRBJ1-3	CASSGGASSGNTIYF	TGTGCCAGCAGTGGGGGCGCCAGCTCTGGAAACACCATATATTTT
few	-	TRBV11-3	TRBJ2-7	CASSSRRCRSYEQYF	TGTGCCAGCAGCTCGAGACGATGCCGGTCCTACGAGCAGTACTTC
few	-	TRBV7-2	TRBJ1-1	CASSLDSPGPGPGGTEAFF	TGTGCCAGCAGCTTAGATAGCCCCGGGCCCGGCCCGGGGGGGACTGAAGCTTTCTTT
-	-	TRBV12-5	TRBJ2-1	CASGLSAGPYNEQFF	TGTGCTAGTGGTTTGTCGGCGGGACCCTACAATGAGCAGTTCTTC
-	-	TRBV6-5	TRBJ1-5	CASSYSGYSNQPQHF	TGTGCCAGCAGTTACTCAGGGTATAGCAATCAGCCCCAGCATTTT
-	-	TRBV11-2	TRBJ2-5	CASTEGAGLYQETQYF	TGTGCCAGCACCGAGGGGGCGGGACTGTACCAAGAGACCCAGTACTTC
-	-	TRBV2	TRBJ1-5	CASSRLMGSRNQPQHF	TGTGCCAGCAGTCGGTTAATGGGCTCCCGCAATCAGCCCCAGCATTTT
-	-	TRBV27	TRBJ2-2	CASSSGLSTGELFF	TGTGCCAGCAGTAGTGGATTGAGCACCGGGGAGCTGTTTTTT
once	-	TRBV9	TRBJ2-6	CASSVGVATFSGANVLTF	TGTGCCAGCAGCGTAGGGGTAGCTACCTTCTCTGGGGCCAACGTCCTGACTTTC
-	TRBD1	TRBV10-3	TRBJ2-7	CAISEGQAYEQYF	TGTGCCATCAGTGAAGGACAGGCCTACGAGCAGTACTTC
-	-	TRBV18	TRBJ1-4	CASSPPRGSNEKLFF	TGTGCCAGCTCACCACCGCGAGGCAGTAATGAAAAACTGTTTTTT
-	TRBD1	TRBV19	TRBJ1-4	CASSTGTGIEKLFF	TGTGCCAGTAGTACCGGGACAGGAATAGAAAAACTGTTTTTT
-	-	TRBV7-8	TRBJ1-5	CASSLQAANQPQHF	TGTGCCAGCAGCTTGCAGGCAGCTAATCAGCCCCAGCATTTT
-	-	TRBV7-2	TRBJ2-1	CASSLDSDGKRYNEQFF	TGTGCCAGCAGCTTAGATTCGGACGGGAAGCGGTACAATGAGCAGTTCTTC
-	-	TRBV11-2	TRBJ2-2	CASSLRGDVNTGELFF	TGTGCCAGCAGCTTAAGAGGGGACGTGAACACCGGGGAGCTGTTTTTT
-	-	TRBV7-3	TRBJ2-5	CASSLGGRETQYF	TGTGCCAGCAGCTTAGGAGGGCGCGAGACCCAGTACTTC
-	TRBD2	TRBV15	TRBJ2-4	CATSRVGLAGWGAKNIQYF	TGTGCCACCAGCAGAGTGGGGCTAGCGGGATGGGGGGCCAAAAACATTCAGTACTTC
-	-	TRBV5-1	TRBJ2-7	CASSYGRAGYEQYF	TGCGCCAGCAGCTATGGCAGGGCAGGATACGAGCAGTACTTC
-	TRBD2	TRBV5-4	TRBJ2-1	CASSLVTSGVTHYNEQFF	TGTGCCAGCAGCTTGGTGACTAGCGGGGTAACTCACTACAATGAGCAGTTCTTC
few	-	TRBV7-6	TRBJ1-6	CASSLRTDNSPLHF	TGTGCCAGCAGCTTAAGGACCGATAATTCACCCCTCCACTTT
-	-	TRBV7-9	TRBJ2-1	CATTDSNEQFF	TGTGCCACTACCGATTCAAATGAGCAGTTCTTC
many	-	TRBV21-1	TRBJ2-2	CASPEMGQLNTGELFF	TGTGCCAGCCCAGAAATGGGACAGTTGAACACCGGGGAGCTGTTTTTT